The clone carrying this T cell receptor (beta chain) has a handful of counts. A junction boundary mismatches the germline segment, possibly from a read error. This sample stems from a study of T cells in Graves' hyperthyroidism and ophthalmopathy. It was RNA transcripts that yielded the amplified TCR beta CDR3 regions. The HTBI set primed first-round TCR CDR3 RT-PCR. TCRdb called the multiplex PCR reads again in MiXCR, with one record for every CDR3 protein. The repertoire holds more than 650,000 distinct CDR3 sequences, with 14% as singletons. A lack of ophthalmopathy progression within 18 months defined stable Graves' hyperthyroidism. The CDR3 has 11 amino acids. The V gene's germline CDR1 is GTSNPN and CDR2 SVGIG (reference sequence).

This TCR was recovered from a woman aged 18-35 years with Graves' hyperthyroidism. The gene calls are TRBV30 and TRBJ1-3, with unresolved D. Sample: blood. CDR3 coding DNA: TGTGCCTGGAGTGGGGGAAACGCCATATATTTT. This codes for CAWSGGNAIYF.